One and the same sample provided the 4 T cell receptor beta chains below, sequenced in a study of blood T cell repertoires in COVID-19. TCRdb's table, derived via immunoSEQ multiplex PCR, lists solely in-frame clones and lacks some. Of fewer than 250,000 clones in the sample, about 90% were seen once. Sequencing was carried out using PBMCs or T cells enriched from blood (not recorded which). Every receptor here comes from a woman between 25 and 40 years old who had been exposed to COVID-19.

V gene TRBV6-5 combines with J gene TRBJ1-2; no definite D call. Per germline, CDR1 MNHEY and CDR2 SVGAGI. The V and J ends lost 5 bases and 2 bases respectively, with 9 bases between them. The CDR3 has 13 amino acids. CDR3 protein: CASSQVHNYGYTF. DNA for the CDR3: TGTGCCAGCAGTCAGGTACACAACTATGGCTACACCTTC.

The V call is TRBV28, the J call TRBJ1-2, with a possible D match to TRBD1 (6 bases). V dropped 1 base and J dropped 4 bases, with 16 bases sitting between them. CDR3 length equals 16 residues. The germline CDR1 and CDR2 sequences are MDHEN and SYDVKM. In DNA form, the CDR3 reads TGTGCCAGCAGTTTATTCCTTACCGGGACAACCTATGGCTACACCTTC. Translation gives CASSLFLTGTTYGYTF.

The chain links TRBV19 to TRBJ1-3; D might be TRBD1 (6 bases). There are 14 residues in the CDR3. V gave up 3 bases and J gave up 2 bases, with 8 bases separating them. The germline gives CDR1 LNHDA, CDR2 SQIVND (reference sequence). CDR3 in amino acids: CASSMAGAGNTIYF. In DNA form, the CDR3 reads TGTGCCAGTAGTATGGCAGGGGCTGGAAACACCATATATTTT.

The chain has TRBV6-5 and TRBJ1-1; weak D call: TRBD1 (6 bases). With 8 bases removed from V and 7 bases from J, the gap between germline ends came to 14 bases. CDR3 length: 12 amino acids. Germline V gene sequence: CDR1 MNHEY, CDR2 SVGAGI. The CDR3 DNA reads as TGTGCCAGCGGTCGGACAGCTATTGAAGCTTTCTTT. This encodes CASGRTAIEAFF.